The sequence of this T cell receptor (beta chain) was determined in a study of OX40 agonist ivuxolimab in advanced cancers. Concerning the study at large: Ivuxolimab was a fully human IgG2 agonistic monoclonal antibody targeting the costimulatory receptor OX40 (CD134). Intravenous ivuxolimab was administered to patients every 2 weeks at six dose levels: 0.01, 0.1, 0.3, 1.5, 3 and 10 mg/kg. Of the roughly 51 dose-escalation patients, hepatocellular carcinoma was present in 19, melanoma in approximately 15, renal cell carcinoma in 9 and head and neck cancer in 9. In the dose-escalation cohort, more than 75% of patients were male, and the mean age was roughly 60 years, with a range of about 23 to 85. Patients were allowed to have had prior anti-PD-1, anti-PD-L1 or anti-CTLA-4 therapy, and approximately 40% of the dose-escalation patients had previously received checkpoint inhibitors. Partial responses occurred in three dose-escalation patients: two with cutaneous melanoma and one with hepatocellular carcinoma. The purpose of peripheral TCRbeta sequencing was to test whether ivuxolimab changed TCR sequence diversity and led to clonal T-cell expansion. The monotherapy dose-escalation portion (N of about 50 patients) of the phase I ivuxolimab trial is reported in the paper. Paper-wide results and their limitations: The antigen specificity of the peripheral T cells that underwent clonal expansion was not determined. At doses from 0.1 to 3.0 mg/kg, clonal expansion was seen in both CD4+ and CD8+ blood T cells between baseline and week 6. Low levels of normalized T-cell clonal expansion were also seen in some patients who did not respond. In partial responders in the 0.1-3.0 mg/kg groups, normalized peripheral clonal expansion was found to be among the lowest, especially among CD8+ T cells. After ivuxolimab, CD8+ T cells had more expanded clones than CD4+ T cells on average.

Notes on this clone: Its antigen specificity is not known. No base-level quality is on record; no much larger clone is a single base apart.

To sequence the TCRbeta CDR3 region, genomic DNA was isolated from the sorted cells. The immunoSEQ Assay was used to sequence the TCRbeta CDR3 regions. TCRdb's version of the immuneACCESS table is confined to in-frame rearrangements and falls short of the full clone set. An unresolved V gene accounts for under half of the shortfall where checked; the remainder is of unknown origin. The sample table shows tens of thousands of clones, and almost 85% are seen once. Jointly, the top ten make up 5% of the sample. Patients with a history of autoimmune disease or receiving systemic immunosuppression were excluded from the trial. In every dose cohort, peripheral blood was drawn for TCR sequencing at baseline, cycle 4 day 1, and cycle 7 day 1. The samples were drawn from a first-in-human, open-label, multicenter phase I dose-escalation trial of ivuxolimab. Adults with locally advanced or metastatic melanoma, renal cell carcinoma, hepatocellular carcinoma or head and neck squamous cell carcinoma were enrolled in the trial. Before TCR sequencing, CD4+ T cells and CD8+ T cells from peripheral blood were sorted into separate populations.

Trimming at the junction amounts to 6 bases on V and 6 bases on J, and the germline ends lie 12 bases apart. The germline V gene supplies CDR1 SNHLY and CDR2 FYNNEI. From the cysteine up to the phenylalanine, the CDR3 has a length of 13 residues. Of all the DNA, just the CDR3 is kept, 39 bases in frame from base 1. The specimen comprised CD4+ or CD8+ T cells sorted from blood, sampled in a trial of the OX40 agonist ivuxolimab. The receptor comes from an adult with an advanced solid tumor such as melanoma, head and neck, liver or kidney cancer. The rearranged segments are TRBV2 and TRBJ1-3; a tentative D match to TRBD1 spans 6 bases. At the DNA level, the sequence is TGTGCCAGCAGCGCTGGACAGCAAAACACCATATATTTT. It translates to CASSAGQQNTIYF.